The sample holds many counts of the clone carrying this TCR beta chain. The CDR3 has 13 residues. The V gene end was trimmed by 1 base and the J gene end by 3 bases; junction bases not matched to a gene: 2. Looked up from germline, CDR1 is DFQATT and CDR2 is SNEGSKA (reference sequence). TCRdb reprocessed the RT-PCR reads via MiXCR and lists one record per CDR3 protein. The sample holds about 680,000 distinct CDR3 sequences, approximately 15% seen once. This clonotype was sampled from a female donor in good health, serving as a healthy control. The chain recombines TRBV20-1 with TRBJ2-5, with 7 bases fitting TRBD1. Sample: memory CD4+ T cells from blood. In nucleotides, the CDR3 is TGCAGTGCTAGAGCCGGGACAGAAGAGACCCAGTACTTC. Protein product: CSARAGTEETQYF.